This T cell receptor (beta chain) came from a study of CD8 T cells in ankylosing spondylitis. In its sample, this clonotype was seen a few times. Each CDR3 protein is one row after TCRdb ran MiXCR on the 5' RACE reads. The sample has roughly 190,000 distinct CDR3 sequences; about 13% are singletons. This CDR3 is built from 14 residues. Trimming removed 7 bases at V and 0 bases at J, with 11 bases between. Germline V lookup: CDR1 MGHDK, CDR2 SYGVNS. V is TRBV25-1 and J is TRBJ2-3; D gene unclear. The receptor's source is a male donor with ankylosing spondylitis or in good health (not recorded which). Material: blood, either unsorted or a sorted T cell fraction (not recorded which). Here the CDR3 DNA reads TGTGCCAGCACATTTGGCCCTAGCACAGATACGCAGTATTTT. This sequence encodes CASTFGPSTDTQYF.